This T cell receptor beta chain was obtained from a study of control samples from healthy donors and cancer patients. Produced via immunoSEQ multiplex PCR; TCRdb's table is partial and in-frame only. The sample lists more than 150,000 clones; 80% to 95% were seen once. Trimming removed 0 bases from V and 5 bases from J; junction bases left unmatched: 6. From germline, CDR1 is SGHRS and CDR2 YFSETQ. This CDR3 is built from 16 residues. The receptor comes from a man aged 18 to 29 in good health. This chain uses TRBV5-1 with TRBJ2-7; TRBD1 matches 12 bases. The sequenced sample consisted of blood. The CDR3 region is CASSLEPGQGAHEQYF. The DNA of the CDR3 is TGCGCCAGCAGCTTGGAACCGGGACAGGGGGCCCACGAGCAGTACTTC. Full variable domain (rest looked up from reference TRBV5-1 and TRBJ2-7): KAGVTQTPRYLIKTRGQQVTLSCSPISGHRSVSWYQQTPGQGLQFLFEYFSETQRNKGNFPGRFSGRQFSNSRSEMNVSTLELGDSALYLCASSLEPGQGAHEQYFGPGTRLTVT.